This entry is about one T cell receptor (beta chain). The donors (healthy individuals) were bone marrow donors. The CDR3 has 12 residues. Germline CDR1 GTSNPN, CDR2 SVGIG (reference sequence). A multiplex PCR was run with 60 Vbeta primers and 13 Jbeta primers. The method was immunoSEQ multiplex PCR; TCRdb's version includes in-frame clones alone and lacks a portion of them. The sample records 120,000 or so clones, around 74% being singletons. This sample is part of a study of cytomegalovirus exposure and HLA in healthy donors. The wider study: The study's early data release held tens of millions of unique TCRs from HLA-typed donors.

The gene calls are TRBV30 and TRBJ1-5; D uncertain. What was sequenced was PBMCs. The receptor comes from a man aged 60 to 75 in good health and CMV-seropositive. The CDR3 DNA reads as TGTGCAAACGACAAGCCTCGTCAGCCCCAGCATTTT. It specifies CANDKPRQPQHF.